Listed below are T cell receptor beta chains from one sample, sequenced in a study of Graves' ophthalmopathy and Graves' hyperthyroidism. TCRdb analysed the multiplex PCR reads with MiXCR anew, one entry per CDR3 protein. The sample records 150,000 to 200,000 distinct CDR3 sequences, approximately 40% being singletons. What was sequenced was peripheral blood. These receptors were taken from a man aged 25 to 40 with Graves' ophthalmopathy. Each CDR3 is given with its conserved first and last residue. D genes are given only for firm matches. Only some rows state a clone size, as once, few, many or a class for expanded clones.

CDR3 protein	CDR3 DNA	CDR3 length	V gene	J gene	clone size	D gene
CASSDKEAGANVLTF	TGCGCCAGCAGCGACAAGGAAGCTGGGGCCAACGTCCTGACTTTC	15	TRBV5-1	TRBJ2-6	many	.
CASSSQGGDEAFF	TGTGCCAGCAGTTCGCAGGGGGGTGATGAAGCTTTCTTT	13	TRBV28	TRBJ1-1	once	TRBD1
CASDRQLANYGYTF	TGTGCCAGCGACAGACAGTTAGCTAACTATGGCTACACCTTC	14	TRBV6-1	TRBJ1-2	.	.
CASSLASYNSPLHF	TGTGCCAGCAGCTTGGCCTCCTATAATTCACCCCTCCACTTT	14	TRBV2	TRBJ1-6	.	.
CAIMSSNGSYEQYF	TGTGCCATCATGTCCAGTAATGGCTCCTACGAGCAGTACTTC	14	TRBV10-3	TRBJ2-7	many	.
CASSIAEGNSPLHF	TGTGCCAGTAGTATAGCCGAGGGTAATTCACCCCTCCACTTT	14	TRBV19	TRBJ1-6	many	.
CASSPTGTGVTEAFF	TGTGCCAGCTCACCTACCGGGACAGGGGTAACTGAAGCTTTCTTT	15	TRBV18	TRBJ1-1	many	TRBD1
CAIAGTANTGELFF	TGTGCCATCGCGGGGACGGCGAACACCGGGGAGCTGTTTTTT	14	TRBV24-1	TRBJ2-2	many	.
CASSQATGVMTEAFF	TGTGCCAGCAGCCAAGCCACAGGGGTTATGACTGAAGCTTTCTTT	15	TRBV6-1	TRBJ1-1	.	TRBD1
CASSYTGEGYTF	TGTGCCAGCAGTTATACAGGGGAAGGCTACACCTTC	12	TRBV6-5	TRBJ1-2	many	TRBD1
CASSFGQDETQYF	TGTGCCAGCAGTTTCGGGCAGGACGAGACCCAGTACTTC	13	TRBV12-3/TRBV12-4	TRBJ2-5	many	.
CASCANTGGETQYF	TGTGCCAGCTGTGCGAACACCGGGGGGGAGACCCAGTACTTC	14	TRBV2	TRBJ2-5	.	TRBD2
CASSPRPGLETQYF	TGTGCCAGCAGCCCTCGCCCCGGCCTGGAGACCCAGTACTTC	14	TRBV9	TRBJ2-5	once	.